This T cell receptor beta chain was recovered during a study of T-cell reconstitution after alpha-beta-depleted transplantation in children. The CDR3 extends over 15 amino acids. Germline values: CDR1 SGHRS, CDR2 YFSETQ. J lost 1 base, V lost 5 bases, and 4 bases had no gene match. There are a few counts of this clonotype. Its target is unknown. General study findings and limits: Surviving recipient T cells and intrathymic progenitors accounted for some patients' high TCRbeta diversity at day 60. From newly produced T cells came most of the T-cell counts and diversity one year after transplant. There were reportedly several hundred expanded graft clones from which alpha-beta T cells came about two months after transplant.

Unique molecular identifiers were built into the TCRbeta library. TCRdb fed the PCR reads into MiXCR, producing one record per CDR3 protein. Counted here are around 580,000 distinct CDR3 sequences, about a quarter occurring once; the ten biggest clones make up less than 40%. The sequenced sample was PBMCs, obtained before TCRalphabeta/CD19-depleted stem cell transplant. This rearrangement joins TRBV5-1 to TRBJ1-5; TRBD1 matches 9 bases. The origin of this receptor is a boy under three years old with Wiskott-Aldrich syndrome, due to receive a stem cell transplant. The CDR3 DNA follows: TGCGCCAGCAGTCCACAGGGGGCAAGCAATCAGCCCCAGCATTTT. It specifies CASSPQGASNQPQHF.